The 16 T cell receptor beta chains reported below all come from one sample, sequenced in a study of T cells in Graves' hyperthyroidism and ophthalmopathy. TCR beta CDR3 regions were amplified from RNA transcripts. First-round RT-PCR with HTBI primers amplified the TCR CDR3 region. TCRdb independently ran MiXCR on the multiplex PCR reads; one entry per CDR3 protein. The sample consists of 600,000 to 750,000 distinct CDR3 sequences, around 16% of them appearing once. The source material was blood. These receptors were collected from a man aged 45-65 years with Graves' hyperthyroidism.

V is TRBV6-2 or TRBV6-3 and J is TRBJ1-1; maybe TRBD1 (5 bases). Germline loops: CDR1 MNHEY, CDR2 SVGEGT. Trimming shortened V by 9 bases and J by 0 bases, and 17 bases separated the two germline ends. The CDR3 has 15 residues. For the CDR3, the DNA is TGTGCCAGTCTACAACCAGACAGAATGAACACTGAAGCTTTCTTT. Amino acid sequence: CASLQPDRMNTEAFF.

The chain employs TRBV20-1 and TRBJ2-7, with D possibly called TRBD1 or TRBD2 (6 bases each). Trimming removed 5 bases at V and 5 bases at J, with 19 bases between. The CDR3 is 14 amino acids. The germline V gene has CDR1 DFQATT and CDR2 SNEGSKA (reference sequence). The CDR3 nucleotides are TGCAGTGCTCCTATCACCGGGGGCCGGAACGAGCAGTACTTC. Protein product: CSAPITGGRNEQYF.

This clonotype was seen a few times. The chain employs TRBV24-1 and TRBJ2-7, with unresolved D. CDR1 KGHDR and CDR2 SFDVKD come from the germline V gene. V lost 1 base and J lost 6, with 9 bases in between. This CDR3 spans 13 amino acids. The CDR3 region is CATSDLMGTEQYF. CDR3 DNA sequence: TGTGCCACCAGTGATTTAATGGGAACCGAGCAGTACTTC.

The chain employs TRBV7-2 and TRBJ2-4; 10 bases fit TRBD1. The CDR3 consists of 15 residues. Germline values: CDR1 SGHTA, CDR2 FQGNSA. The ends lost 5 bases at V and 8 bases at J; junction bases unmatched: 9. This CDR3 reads CASSLLDRGIDIQYF. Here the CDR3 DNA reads TGTGCCAGCAGCCTGCTGGACAGGGGGATAGACATTCAGTACTTC. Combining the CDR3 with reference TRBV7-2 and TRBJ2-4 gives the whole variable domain GAGVSQSPSNKVTEKGKDVELRCDPISGHTALYWYRQSLGQGLEFLIYFQGNSAPDKSGLPSDRFSAERTGGSVSTLTIQRTQQEDSAVYLCASSLLDRGIDIQYFGAGTRLSVL.

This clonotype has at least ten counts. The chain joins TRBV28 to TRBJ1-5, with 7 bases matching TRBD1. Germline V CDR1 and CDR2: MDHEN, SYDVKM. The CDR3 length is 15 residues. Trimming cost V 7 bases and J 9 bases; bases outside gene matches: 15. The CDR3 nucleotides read TGTGCCAGCAACTCCATGTCGGGGACAGCTTTGCCCCAGCATTTT. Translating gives CASNSMSGTALPQHF.

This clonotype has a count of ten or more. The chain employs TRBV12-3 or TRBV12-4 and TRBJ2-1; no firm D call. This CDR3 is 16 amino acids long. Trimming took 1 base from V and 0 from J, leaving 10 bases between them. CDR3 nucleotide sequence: TGTGCCAGCAGTTTAGGTCCTACGATCTCCTACAATGAGCAGTTCTTC. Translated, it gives CASSLGPTISYNEQFF.

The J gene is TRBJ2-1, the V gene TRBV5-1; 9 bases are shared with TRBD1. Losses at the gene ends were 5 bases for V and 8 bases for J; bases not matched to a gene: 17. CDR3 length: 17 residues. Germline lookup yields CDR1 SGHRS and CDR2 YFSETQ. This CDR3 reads CASSQLMTGGLRDEQFF. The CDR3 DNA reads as TGCGCCAGCAGTCAGCTTATGACAGGGGGGTTAAGGGATGAGCAGTTCTTC.

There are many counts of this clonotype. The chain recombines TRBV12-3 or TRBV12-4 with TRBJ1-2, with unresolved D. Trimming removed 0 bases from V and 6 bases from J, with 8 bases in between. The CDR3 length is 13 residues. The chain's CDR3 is CASSLARQDGYTF. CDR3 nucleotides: TGTGCCAGCAGTTTAGCGCGGCAGGATGGCTACACCTTC.

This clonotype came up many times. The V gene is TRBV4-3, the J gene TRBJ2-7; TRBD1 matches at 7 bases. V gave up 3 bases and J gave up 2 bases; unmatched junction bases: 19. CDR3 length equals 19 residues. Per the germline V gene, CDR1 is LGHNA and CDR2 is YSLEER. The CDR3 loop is CASSQLWTGAEGLPYEQYF. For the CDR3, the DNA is TGCGCCAGCAGCCAGCTCTGGACAGGAGCCGAGGGTTTACCCTACGAGCAGTACTTC.

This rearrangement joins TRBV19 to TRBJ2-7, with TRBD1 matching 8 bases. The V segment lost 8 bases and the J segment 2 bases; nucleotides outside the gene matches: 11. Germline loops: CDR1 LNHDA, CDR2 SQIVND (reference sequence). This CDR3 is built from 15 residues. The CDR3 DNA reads TGTGCCAGTCAACCCGGACAGGGCTCCCCCTACGAGCAGTACTTC. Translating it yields CASQPGQGSPYEQYF.

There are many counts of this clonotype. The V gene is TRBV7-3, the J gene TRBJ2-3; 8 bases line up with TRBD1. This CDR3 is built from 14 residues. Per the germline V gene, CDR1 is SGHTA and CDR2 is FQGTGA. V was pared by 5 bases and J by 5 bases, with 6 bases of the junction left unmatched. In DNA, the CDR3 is TGTGCCAGCAGCCTCGGACAGGGCGGAGATACGCAGTATTTT. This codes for CASSLGQGGDTQYF.

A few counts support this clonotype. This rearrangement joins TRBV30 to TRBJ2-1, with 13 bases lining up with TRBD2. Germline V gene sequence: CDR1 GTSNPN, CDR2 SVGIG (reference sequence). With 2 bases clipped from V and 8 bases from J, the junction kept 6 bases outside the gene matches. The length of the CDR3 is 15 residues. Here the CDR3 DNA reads TGTGCCTGGAGTCCCGGGACTAGCGGGATGGATGAGCAGTTCTTC. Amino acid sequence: CAWSPGTSGMDEQFF.

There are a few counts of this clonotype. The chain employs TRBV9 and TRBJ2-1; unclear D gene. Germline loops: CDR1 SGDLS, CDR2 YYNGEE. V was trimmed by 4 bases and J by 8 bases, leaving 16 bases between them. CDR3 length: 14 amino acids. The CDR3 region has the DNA TGTGCCAGCAGCCCGGAACCAGCCCGGGATGAGCAGTTCTTC. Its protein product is CASSPEPARDEQFF.

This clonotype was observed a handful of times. The CDR3 protein is CSVETGDPGNTIYF. CDR3 coding DNA: TGCAGCGTGGAAACAGGGGACCCTGGAAACACCATATATTTT. This sequence joins TRBV29-1 and TRBJ1-3; 7 bases match TRBD1. CDR3 length: 14 amino acids. Germline CDR1 SQVTM, CDR2 ANQGSEA. V lost 6 bases to trimming and J lost 2 bases; unmatched junction nucleotides: 7.

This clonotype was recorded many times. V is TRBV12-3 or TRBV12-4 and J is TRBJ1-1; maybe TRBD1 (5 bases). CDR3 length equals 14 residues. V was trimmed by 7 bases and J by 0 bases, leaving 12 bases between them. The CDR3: CASTRSGMNTEAFF. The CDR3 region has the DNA TGTGCCAGCACTCGGTCAGGGATGAACACTGAAGCTTTCTTT.

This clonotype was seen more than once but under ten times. The CDR3: CASSSLSGRDTDTQYF. The CDR3 bases are TGTGCCAGCAGTTCCCTATCCGGGAGGGACACAGATACGCAGTATTTT. The chain links TRBV28 to TRBJ2-3; TRBD2 agrees at 8 bases. This CDR3 comprises 16 residues. V trimming: 4 bases; J trimming: 2 bases; junction bases outside the gene matches: 8. Germline V gene data show CDR1 as MDHEN and CDR2 as SYDVKM.